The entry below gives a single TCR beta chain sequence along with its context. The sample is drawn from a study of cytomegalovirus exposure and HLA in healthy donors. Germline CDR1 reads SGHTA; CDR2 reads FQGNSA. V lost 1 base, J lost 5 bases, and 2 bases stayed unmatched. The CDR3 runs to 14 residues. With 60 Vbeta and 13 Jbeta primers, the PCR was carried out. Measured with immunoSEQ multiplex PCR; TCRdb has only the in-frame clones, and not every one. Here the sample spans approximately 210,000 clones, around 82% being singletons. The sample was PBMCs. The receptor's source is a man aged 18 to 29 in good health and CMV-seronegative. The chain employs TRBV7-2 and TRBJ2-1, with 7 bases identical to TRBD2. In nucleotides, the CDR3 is TGTGCCAGCAGCTTAGGACTAGCCCACAATGAGCAGTTCTTC. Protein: CASSLGLAHNEQFF.